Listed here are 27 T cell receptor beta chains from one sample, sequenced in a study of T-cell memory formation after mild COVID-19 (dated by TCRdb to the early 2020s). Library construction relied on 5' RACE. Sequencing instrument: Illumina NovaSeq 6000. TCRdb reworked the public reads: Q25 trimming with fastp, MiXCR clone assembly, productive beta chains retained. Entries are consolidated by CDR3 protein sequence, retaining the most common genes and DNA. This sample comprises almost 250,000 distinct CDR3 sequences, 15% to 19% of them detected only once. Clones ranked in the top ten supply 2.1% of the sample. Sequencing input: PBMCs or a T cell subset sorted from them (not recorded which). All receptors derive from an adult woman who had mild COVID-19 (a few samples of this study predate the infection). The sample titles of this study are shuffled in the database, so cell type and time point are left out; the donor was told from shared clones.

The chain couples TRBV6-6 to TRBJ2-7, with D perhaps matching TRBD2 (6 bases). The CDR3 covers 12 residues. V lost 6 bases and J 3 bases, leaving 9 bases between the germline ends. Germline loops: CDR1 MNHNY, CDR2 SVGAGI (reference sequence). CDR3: CASRRTNYEQYF. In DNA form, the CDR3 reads TGTGCCAGCAGACGGACTAACTACGAGCAGTACTTC.

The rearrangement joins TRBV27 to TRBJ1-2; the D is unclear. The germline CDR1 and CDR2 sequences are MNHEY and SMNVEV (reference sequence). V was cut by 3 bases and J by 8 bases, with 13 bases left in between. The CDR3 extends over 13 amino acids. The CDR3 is CASSFISQGGYTF. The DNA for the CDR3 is TGTGCCAGCAGTTTTATCAGTCAAGGCGGCTACACCTTC.

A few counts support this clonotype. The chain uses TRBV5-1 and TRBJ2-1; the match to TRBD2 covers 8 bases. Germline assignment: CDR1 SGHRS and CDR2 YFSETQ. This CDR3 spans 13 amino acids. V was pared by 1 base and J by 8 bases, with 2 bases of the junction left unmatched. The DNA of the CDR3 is TGCGCCAGCAGCTTGACTAGCGGCCATGAGCAGTTCTTC. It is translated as CASSLTSGHEQFF.

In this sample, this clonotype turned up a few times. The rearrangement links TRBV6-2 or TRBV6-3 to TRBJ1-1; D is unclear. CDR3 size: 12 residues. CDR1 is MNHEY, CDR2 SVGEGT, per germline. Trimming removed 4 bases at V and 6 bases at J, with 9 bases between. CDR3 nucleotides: TGTGCCAGCAGTTTCTCGACACCTGAAGCTTTCTTT. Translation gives CASSFSTPEAFF.

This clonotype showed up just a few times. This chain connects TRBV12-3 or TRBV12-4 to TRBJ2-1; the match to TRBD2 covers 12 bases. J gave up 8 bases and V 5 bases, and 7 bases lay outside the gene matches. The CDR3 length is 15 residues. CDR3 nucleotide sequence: TGTGCCAGCAGTCGACTAGCGGGAGATGGGTATGAGCAGTTCTTC. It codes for CASSRLAGDGYEQFF.

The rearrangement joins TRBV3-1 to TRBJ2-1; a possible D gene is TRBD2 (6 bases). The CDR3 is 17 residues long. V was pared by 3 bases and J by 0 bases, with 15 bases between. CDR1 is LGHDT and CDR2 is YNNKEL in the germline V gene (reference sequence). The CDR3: CASSQPHSAGSYNEQFF. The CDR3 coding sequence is TGTGCCAGCAGCCAGCCGCATTCAGCGGGCTCCTACAATGAGCAGTTCTTC.

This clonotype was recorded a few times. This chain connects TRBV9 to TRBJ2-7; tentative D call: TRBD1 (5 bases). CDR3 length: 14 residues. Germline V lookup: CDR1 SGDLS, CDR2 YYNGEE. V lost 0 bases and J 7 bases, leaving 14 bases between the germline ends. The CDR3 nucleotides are TGTGCCAGCAGCGTAGGTAGGGGAATCGGGGAGCAGTACTTC. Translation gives CASSVGRGIGEQYF.

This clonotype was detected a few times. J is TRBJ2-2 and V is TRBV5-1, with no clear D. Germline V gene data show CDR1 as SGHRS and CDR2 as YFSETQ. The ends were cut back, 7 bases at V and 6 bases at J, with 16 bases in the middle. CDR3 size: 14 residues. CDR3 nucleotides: TGCGCCAGCCTTCTACGGGCCGGTTCCGGGGAGCTGTTTTTT. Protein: CASLLRAGSGELFF.

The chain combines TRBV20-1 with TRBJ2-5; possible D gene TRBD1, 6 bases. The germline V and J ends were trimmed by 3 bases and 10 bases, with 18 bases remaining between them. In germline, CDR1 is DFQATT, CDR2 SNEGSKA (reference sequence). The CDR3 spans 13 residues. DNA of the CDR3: TGCAGTGCTAGTCGGTCCAGGGGCGTTCTCCAGTACTTC. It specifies CSASRSRGVLQYF.

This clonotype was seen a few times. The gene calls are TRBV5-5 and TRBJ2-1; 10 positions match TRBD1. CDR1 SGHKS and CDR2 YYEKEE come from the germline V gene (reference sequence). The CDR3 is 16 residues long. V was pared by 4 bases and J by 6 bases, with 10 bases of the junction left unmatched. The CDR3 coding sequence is TGTGCCAGCAGCCCGACAGGGGGCCCTCGGCCCAATGAGCAGTTCTTC. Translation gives CASSPTGGPRPNEQFF.

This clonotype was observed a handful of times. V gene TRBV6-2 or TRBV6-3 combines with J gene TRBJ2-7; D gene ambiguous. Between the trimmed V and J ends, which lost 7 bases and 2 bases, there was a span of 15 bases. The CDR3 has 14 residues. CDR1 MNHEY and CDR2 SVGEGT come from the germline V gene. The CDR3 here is CASKAQGKTYEQYF. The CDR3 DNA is TGTGCCAGCAAGGCCCAAGGAAAGACCTACGAGCAGTACTTC.

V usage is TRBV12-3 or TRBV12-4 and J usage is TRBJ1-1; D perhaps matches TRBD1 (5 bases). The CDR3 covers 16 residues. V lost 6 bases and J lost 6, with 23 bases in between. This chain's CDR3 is CASSLRRWGPPPEAFF. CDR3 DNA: TGTGCCAGCAGCTTAAGACGGTGGGGACCGCCGCCTGAAGCTTTCTTT.

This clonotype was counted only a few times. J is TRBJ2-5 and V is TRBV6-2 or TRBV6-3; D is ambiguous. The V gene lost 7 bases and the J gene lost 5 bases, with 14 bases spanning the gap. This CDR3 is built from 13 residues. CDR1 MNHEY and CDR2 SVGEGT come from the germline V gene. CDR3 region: CASTLTTQETQYF. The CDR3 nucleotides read TGTGCCAGCACTTTAACTACTCAGGAGACCCAGTACTTC.

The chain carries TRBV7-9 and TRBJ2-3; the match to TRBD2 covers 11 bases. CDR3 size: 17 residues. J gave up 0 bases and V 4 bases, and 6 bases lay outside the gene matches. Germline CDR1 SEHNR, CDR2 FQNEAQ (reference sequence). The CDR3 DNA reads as TGTGCCAGCAGCTCCCTAGCGGGGGGCCTAAGCACAGATACGCAGTATTTT. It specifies CASSSLAGGLSTDTQYF. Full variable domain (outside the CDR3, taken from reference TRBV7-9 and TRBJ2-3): DTGVSQNPRHKITKRGQNVTFRCDPISEHNRLYWYRQTLGQGPEFLTYFQNEAQLEKSRLLSDRFSAERPKGSFSTLEIQRTEQGDSAMYLCASSSLAGGLSTDTQYFGPGTRLTVL.

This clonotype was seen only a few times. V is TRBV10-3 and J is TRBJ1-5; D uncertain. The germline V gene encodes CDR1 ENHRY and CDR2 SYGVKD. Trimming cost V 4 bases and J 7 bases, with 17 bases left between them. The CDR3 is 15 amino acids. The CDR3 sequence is CAISAGDGREQPQHF. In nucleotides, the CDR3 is TGTGCCATCAGTGCGGGAGACGGTCGTGAGCAGCCCCAGCATTTT.

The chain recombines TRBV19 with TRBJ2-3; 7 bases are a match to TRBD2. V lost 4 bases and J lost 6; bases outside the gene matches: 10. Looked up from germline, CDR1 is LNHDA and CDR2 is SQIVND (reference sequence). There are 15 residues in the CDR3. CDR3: CASSNGGGELDTQYF. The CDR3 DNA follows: TGTGCCAGTAGTAACGGGGGAGGGGAACTGGATACGCAGTATTTT.

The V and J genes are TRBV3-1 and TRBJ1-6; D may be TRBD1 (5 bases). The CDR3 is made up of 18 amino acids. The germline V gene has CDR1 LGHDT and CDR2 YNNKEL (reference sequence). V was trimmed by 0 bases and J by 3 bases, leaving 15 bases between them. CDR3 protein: CASSQDGQGAHYNSPLHF. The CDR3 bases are TGTGCCAGCAGCCAAGATGGTCAAGGGGCCCACTATAATTCACCCCTCCACTTT.

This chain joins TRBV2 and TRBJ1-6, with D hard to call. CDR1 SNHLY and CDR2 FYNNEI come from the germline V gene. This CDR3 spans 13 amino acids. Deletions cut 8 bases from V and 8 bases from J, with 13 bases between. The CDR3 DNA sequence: TGTGCCAGCGTCGGCGACCATCATTCACCCCTCCACTTT. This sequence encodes CASVGDHHSPLHF.

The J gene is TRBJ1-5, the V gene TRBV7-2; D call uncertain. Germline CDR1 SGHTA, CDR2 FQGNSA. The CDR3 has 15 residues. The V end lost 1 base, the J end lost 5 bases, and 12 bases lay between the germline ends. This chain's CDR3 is CASSLVSKADQPQHF. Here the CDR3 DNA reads TGTGCCAGCAGCTTAGTTTCAAAGGCCGATCAGCCCCAGCATTTT. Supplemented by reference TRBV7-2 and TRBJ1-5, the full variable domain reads GAGVSQSPSNKVTEKGKDVELRCDPISGHTALYWYRQSLGQGLEFLIYFQGNSAPDKSGLPSDRFSAERTGGSVSTLTIQRTQQEDSAVYLCASSLVSKADQPQHFGDGTRLSIL.

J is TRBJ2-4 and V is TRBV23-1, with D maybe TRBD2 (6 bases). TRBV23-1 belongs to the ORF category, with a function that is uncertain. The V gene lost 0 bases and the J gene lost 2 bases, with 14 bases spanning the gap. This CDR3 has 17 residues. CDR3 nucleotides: TGCGCCAGCAGTCAATCTACAACGGCGGGGCCCAAAAACATTCAGTACTTC. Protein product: CASSQSTTAGPKNIQYF.

CDR3: CASSPGGRRATQYF. The CDR3 bases are TGTGCCAGCAGTCCGGGGGGGCGTCGGGCGACCCAGTACTTC. The genes are TRBV3-1 and TRBJ2-5; 8 positions match TRBD2. The CDR3 runs 14 residues. Germline lookup yields CDR1 LGHDT and CDR2 YNNKEL (reference sequence). V shed 6 bases, J shed 7 bases, and the junction held 10 bases outside the gene matches.

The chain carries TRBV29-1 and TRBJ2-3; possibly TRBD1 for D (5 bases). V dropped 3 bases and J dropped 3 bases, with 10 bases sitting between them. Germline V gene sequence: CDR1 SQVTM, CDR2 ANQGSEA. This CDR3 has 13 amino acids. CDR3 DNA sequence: TGCAGCGTTGACAGGGCGGCTACAGATACGCAGTATTTT. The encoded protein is CSVDRAATDTQYF.

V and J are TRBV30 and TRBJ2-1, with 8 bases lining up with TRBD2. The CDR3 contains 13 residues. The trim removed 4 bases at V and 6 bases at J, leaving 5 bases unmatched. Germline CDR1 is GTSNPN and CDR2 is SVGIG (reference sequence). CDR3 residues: CAWKRTSTNEQFF. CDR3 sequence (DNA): TGTGCCTGGAAACGGACTAGCACCAATGAGCAGTTCTTC.

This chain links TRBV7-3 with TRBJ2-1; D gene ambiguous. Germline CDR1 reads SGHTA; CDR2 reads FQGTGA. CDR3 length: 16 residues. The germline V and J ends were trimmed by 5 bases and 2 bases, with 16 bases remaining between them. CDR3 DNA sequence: TGTGCCAGCAGCCGAGGAGTCGGGCTGACCTACAATGAGCAGTTCTTC. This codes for CASSRGVGLTYNEQFF.

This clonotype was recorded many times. This CDR3 reads CASSRGQGINTGELFF. The CDR3 region has the DNA TGCGCCAGCAGCCGAGGACAGGGAATAAACACCGGGGAGCTGTTTTTT. The chain has TRBV4-3 and TRBJ2-2; 8 bases are a match to TRBD1. CDR1 LGHNA and CDR2 YSLEER come from the germline V gene. The CDR3 consists of 16 residues. V dropped 4 bases and J dropped 2; count of bases not matched to a gene: 6.

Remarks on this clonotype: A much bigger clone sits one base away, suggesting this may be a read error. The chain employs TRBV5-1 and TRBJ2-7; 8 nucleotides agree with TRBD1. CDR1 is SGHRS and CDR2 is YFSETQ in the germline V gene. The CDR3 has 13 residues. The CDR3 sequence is CASSAGQGYKQYF. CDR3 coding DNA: TGCGCCAGCAGCGCCGGACAGGGCTACAAGCAGTACTTC.

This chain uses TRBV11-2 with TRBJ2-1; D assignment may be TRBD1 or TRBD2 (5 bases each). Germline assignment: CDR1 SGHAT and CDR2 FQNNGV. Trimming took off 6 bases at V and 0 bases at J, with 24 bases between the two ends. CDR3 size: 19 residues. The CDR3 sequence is CASSHPRGSQSSSYNEQFF. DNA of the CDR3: TGTGCCAGCAGTCACCCCCGGGGCAGCCAATCGAGCTCCTACAATGAGCAGTTCTTC.